These 4 T cell receptor beta chains came from one sample sequenced in a study of control samples from healthy donors and cancer patients. The assay was immunoSEQ multiplex PCR, and TCRdb's table has in-frame clones only and misses some. The table includes around 180,000 clones, roughly 94% detected once. Sequencing input: blood. The receptor set was obtained from a young woman in good health.

This chain connects TRBV5-8 to TRBJ1-2; 7 positions agree with TRBD1. With V trimmed by 1 base and J by 9 bases, 6 bases remained unmatched. CDR3 size: 13 residues. Germline V gene lookup returns CDR1 SGHTS and CDR2 YDEGEE. CDR3 loop: CASSLPRGYSYTF. CDR3 nucleotides: TGTGCCAGCAGCTTGCCCAGGGGGTATAGCTACACCTTC.

The rearrangement joins TRBV7-2 to TRBJ2-3, with TRBD2 as a possible D gene (6 bases). Germline V lookup: CDR1 SGHTA, CDR2 FQGNSA. V lost 7 bases, J lost 6 bases, and 17 bases lay in between. The CDR3 spans 14 residues. The CDR3 DNA is TGTGCCAGCACTACCGGGAGCAGGTTGGATACGCAGTATTTT. This encodes CASTTGSRLDTQYF.

In nucleotides, the CDR3 is TGTGCCAGCAGTTACCGGAGGGCAGATCAGCCCCAGCATTTT. This translates into CASSYRRADQPQHF. The chain carries TRBV6-5 and TRBJ1-5; D ambiguous. The CDR3 runs to 14 residues. Trimming took 2 bases from V and 5 from J, leaving 10 bases between them. CDR1 MNHEY and CDR2 SVGAGI come from the germline V gene.

The rearrangement joins TRBV3-1 (or the pseudogene TRBV3-2) to TRBJ2-2; D not resolved. The CDR3 sequence is 17 residues long. V gave up 1 base and J gave up 2 bases, with 14 bases separating them. Germline V gives CDR1 LGHDT, CDR2 YNNKEL (reference sequence). DNA for the CDR3: TGTGCCAGCAGCCAAGGTAGTTGGGAACCTAACACCGGGGAGCTGTTTTTT. Translated: CASSQGSWEPNTGELFF.